The 9 T cell receptor beta chains below all came from one sample that was sequenced in a study of T-cell memory formation after mild COVID-19. MiXCR, applied by TCRdb to the 5' RACE reads, yields one record per CDR3 protein. The sample yields more than 120,000 distinct CDR3 sequences, under 7% seen once. The specimen sequenced was PBMCs or a T cell subset sorted from them (not recorded which). Receptors were obtained from an adult woman who had mild COVID-19 (a few samples of this study predate the infection). Cell type and time point are not known.

There are many counts of this clonotype. This chain links TRBV5-5 with TRBJ2-6; no clear D gene. V lost 0 bases and J lost 2, with 9 bases in between. Per germline, CDR1 SGHKS and CDR2 YYEKEE (reference sequence). The CDR3 is 16 residues long. For the CDR3, the DNA is TGTGCCAGCAGCTTGGCAGAGATACCTGGGGCCAACGTCCTGACTTTC. This gives the protein CASSLAEIPGANVLTF. The variable domain in full, completed from reference TRBV5-5 and TRBJ2-6, reads DAGVTQSPTHLIKTRGQQVTLRCSPISGHKSVSWYQQVLGQGPQFIFQYYEKEERGRGNFPDRFSARQFPNYSSELNVNALLLGDSALYLCASSLAEIPGANVLTFGAGSRLTVL.

This clonotype was observed many times. The genes are TRBV12-5 and TRBJ2-4; D possibly corresponds to TRBD2 (6 bases). The CDR3 sequence is 18 residues long. CDR1 and CDR2 from the germline V gene are LGHNT and FRNRAP. Deletions cut 2 bases from V and 6 bases from J, with 23 bases between. The CDR3 sequence is CASGLIPNGPGAGNIQYF. DNA for the CDR3: TGTGCTAGTGGTTTGATCCCAAACGGGCCGGGAGCCGGAAACATTCAGTACTTC.

This clonotype was counted ten times or more. The V call is TRBV20-1, the J call TRBJ2-1; 9 nucleotides line up with TRBD2. Germline trimming cut 1 base from V and 7 bases from J; bases unmatched to any gene: 5. CDR1 and CDR2 (germline): DFQATT, SNEGSKA (reference sequence). This CDR3 is built from 14 residues. CDR3 DNA sequence: TGCAGTGCTAGAGTAAGCGGGAGGACGAATGAGCAGTTCTTC. As protein: CSARVSGRTNEQFF.

This clonotype was recorded many times. This rearrangement joins TRBV7-9 to TRBJ2-5, with D perhaps being TRBD1 or TRBD2 (6 bases each). CDR1 and CDR2 (germline): SEHNR, FQNEAQ (reference sequence). V was shortened by 6 bases and J by 5 bases, with 13 bases between the two germline ends. The length of the CDR3 is 13 residues. CDR3 protein: CASRNREEETQYF. The CDR3 coding sequence is TGTGCCAGCAGGAACAGGGAGGAGGAGACCCAGTACTTC.

The CDR3 loop is CSVAQGAKGYTF. In nucleotides, the CDR3 is TGCAGCGTTGCTCAGGGGGCGAAAGGCTACACCTTC. The chain combines TRBV29-1 with TRBJ1-2; 8 bases fit TRBD1. V was pared by 4 bases and J by 8 bases, with 6 bases of the junction left unmatched. This CDR3 is 12 amino acids long. The germline V gene encodes CDR1 SQVTM and CDR2 ANQGSEA. Variable domain in full (rest from reference TRBV29-1 and TRBJ1-2): SAVISQKPSRDICQRGTSLTIQCQVDSQVTMMFWYRQQPGQSLTLIATANQGSEATYESGFVIDKFPISRPNLTFSTLTVSNMSPEDSSIYLCSVAQGAKGYTFGSGTRLTVV.

This clonotype occurred many times. The rearrangement joins TRBV27 to TRBJ1-1, with D maybe TRBD1 (6 bases). Deletions cut 3 bases from V and 1 base from J, with 9 bases between. Germline V gene sequence: CDR1 MNHEY, CDR2 SMNVEV (reference sequence). This CDR3 has 14 residues. CDR3 sequence reads: CASSFQGTNTEAFF. In nucleotides, the CDR3 is TGTGCCAGCAGTTTCCAGGGGACGAACACTGAAGCTTTCTTT.

The chain couples TRBV20-1 to TRBJ2-7, with D possibly TRBD1 on 5 matching bases. This CDR3 is 10 amino acids long. V was cut by 7 bases and J by 7 bases, with 11 bases left in between. Germline loops: CDR1 DFQATT, CDR2 SNEGSKA (reference sequence). The CDR3 loop is CSVGVGEQYF. In nucleotides, the CDR3 is TGCAGTGTAGGGGTCGGGGAGCAGTACTTC.

This clonotype showed up many times. The chain has TRBV7-6 and TRBJ2-1, with 11 nucleotides matching TRBD2. The CDR3 length is 15 residues. Unmatched junction bases numbered 6, after V lost 5 bases and J lost 6 bases. Germline CDR1 is SGHVS and CDR2 is FNYEAQ. The CDR3 nucleotides are TGTGCCAGCAGCCGTAGCGGGAGGGCGGGCAATGAGCAGTTCTTC. This codes for CASSRSGRAGNEQFF.

V is TRBV7-3 and J is TRBJ1-4; D gene uncertain. Per the germline V gene, CDR1 is SGHTA and CDR2 is FQGTGA. The CDR3 sequence is 15 residues long. Between the trimmed V and J ends, which lost 0 bases and 4 bases, there was a span of 9 bases. In DNA, the CDR3 is TGTGCCAGCAGCTTAACTGGGAGGTTTAATGAAAAACTGTTTTTT. Translating it yields CASSLTGRFNEKLFF. The full variable domain, rest sourced from reference TRBV7-3 and TRBJ1-4, is GAGVSQTPSNKVTEKGKYVELRCDPISGHTALYWYRQSLGQGPEFLIYFQGTGAADDSGLPNDRFFAVRPEGSVSTLKIQRTERGDSAVYLCASSLTGRFNEKLFFGSGTQLSVL.